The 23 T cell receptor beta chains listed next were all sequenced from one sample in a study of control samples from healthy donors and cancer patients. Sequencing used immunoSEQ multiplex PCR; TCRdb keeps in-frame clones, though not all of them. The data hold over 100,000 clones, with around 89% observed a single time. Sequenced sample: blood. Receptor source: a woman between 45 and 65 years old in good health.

CDR3 loop: CASSPGHSTDTQYF. Written as DNA, the CDR3 is TGTGCCAGCAGCCCGGGACATAGCACAGATACGCAGTATTTT. This chain uses TRBV7-3 with TRBJ2-3; tentative D call: TRBD1 (6 bases). This CDR3 region has 14 residues. CDR1 and CDR2 (germline): SGHTA, FQGTGA. The germline V and J ends were trimmed by 5 bases and 0 bases, with 9 bases remaining between them. Full variable domain (outside the CDR3, taken from reference TRBV7-3 and TRBJ2-3): GAGVSQTPSNKVTEKGKYVELRCDPISGHTALYWYRQSLGQGPEFLIYFQGTGAADDSGLPNDRFFAVRPEGSVSTLKIQRTERGDSAVYLCASSPGHSTDTQYFGPGTRLTVL.

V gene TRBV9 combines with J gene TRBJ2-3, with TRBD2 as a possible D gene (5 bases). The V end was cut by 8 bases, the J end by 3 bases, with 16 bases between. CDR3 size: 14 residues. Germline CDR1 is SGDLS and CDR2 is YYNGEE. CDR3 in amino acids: CASGSLGKTDTQYF. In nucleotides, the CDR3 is TGTGCCAGTGGGAGTCTGGGAAAGACAGATACGCAGTATTTT.

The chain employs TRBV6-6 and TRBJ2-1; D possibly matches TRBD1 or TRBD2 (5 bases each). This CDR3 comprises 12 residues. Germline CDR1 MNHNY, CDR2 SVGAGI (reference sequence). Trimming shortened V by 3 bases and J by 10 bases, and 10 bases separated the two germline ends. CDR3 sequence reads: CASSYVGDEQFF. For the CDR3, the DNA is TGTGCCAGCAGTTATGTAGGGGACGAGCAGTTCTTC.

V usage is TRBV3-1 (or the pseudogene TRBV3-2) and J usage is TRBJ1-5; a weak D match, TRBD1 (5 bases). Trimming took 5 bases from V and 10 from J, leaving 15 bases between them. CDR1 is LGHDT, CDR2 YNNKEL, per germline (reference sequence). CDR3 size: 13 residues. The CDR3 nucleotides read TGTGCCAGCAGCGGTACTGGGGGAGGCCCCCAGCATTTT. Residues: CASSGTGGGPQHF.

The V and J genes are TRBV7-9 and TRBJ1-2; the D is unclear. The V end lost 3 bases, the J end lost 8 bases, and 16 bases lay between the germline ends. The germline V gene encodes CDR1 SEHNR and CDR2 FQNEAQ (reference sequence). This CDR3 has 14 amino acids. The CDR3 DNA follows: TGTGCCAGCAGCTTTGTGGGTCGCGAGTACGGCTACACCTTC. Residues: CASSFVGREYGYTF.

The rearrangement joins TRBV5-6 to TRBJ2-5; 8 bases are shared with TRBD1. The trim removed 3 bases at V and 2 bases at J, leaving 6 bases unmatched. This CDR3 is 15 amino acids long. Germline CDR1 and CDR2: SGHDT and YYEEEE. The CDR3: CASSSGQGKQETQYF. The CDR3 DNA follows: TGTGCCAGCAGCTCCGGACAGGGAAAGCAAGAGACCCAGTACTTC.

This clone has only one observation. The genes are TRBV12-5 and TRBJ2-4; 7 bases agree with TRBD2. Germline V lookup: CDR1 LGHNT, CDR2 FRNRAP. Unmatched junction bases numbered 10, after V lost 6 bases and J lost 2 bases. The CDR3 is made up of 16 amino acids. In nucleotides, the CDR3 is TGTGCTAGTGGCCATGGGGAGGGGTCGCCCAAAAACATTCAGTACTTC. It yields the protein CASGHGEGSPKNIQYF.

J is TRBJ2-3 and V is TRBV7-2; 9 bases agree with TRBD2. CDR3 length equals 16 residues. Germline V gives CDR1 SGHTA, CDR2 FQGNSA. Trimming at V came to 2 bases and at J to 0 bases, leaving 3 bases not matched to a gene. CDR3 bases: TGTGCCAGCAGCTTAAGAGCGGGAGGAAGCACAGATACGCAGTATTTT. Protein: CASSLRAGGSTDTQYF.

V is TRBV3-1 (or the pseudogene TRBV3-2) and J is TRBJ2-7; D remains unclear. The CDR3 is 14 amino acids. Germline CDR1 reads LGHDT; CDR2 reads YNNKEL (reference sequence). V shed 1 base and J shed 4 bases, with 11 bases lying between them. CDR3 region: CASSQAPGSYEQYV. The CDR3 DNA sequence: TGTGCCAGCAGCCAAGCCCCCGGTTCTTACGAGCAGTACGTC.

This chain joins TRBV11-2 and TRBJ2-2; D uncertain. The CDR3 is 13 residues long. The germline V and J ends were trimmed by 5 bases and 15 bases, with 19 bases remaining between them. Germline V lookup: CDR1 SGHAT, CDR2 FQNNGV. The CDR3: CASSPFNPPMVFF. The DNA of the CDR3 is TGTGCCAGCAGCCCTTTTAACCCTCCGATGGTGTTTTTT.

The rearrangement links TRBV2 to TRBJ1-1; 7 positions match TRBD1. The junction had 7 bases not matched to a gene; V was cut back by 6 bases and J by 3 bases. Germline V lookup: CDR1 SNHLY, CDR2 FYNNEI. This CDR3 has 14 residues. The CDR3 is CASRTTGRDTEAFF. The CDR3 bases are TGTGCCAGCAGGACGACAGGGAGGGACACTGAAGCTTTCTTT. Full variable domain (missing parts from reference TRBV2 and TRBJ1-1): EPEVTQTPSHQVTQMGQEVILRCVPISNHLYFYWYRQILGQKVEFLVSFYNNEISEKSEIFDDQFSVERPDGSNFTLKIRSTKLEDSAMYFCASRTTGRDTEAFFGQGTRLTVV.

Written as DNA, the CDR3 is TGTGTCGCGCGGGCGGGGGGCTCCTACAATGAGCAGTTCTTC. This codes for CVARAGGSYNEQFF. The rearrangement links TRBV28 to TRBJ2-1; 8 bases are a match to TRBD2. Germline V gene sequence: CDR1 MDHEN, CDR2 SYDVKM. This CDR3 has 14 residues.

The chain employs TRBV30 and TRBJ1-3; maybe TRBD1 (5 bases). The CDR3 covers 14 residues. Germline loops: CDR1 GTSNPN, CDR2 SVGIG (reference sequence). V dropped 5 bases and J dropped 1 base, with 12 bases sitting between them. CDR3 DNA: TGTGCCTGGGGGCCCACAGGTTCTGGAAACACCATATATTTT. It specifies CAWGPTGSGNTIYF.

This CDR3 reads CSARGQGGIEGNQPQHF. DNA for the CDR3: TGCAGTGCTCGTGGACAGGGGGGCATCGAGGGCAATCAGCCCCAGCATTTT. The chain carries TRBV20-1 and TRBJ1-5, with TRBD1 matching over 10 bases. The ends lost 5 bases at V and 2 bases at J; junction bases unmatched: 12. There are 17 residues in the CDR3. Germline CDR1 is DFQATT and CDR2 is SNEGSKA (reference sequence).

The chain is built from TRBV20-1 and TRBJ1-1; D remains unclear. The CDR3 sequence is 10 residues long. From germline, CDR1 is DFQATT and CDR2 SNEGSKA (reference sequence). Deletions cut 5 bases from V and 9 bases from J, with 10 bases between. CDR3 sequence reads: CSAEKKQAFF. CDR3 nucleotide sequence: TGCAGTGCTGAAAAAAAGCAAGCTTTCTTT.

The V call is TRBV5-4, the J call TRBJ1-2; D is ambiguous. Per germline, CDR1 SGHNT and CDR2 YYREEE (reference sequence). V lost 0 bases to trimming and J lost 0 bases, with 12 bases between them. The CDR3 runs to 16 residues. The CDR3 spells CASSLASPDPNYGYTF. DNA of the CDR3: TGTGCCAGCAGCTTGGCCTCACCGGACCCTAACTATGGCTACACCTTC.

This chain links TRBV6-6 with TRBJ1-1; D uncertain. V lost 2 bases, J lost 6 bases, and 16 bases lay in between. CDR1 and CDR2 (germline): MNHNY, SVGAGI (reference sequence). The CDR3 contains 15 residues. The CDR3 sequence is CASSYPYGVRAEAFF. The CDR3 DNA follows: TGTGCCAGCAGTTACCCGTATGGGGTGAGGGCTGAAGCTTTCTTT.

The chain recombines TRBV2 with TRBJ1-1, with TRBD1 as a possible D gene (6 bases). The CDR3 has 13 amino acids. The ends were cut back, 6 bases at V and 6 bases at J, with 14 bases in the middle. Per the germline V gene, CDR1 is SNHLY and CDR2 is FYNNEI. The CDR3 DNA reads TGTGCCAGCAGGGGGGCCCCTGGGGCTGAAGCTTTCTTT. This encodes CASRGAPGAEAFF.

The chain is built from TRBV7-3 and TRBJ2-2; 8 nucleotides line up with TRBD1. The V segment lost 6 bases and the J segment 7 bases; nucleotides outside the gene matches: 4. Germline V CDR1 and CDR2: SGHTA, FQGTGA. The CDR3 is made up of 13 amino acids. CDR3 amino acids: CASSNRGNGELFF. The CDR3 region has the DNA TGTGCCAGCAGTAACAGGGGGAACGGGGAGCTGTTTTTT.

The CDR3: CASSYLAGRTRFF. As DNA, the CDR3 is TGTGCCAGCAGCTACCTAGCGGGACGGACGAGGTTCTTC. The V gene is TRBV7-2, the J gene TRBJ2-1, with TRBD2 matching 9 bases. Trimming cost V 4 bases and J 15 bases; bases outside gene matches: 10. The CDR3 consists of 13 residues. Germline V CDR1 and CDR2: SGHTA, FQGNSA.

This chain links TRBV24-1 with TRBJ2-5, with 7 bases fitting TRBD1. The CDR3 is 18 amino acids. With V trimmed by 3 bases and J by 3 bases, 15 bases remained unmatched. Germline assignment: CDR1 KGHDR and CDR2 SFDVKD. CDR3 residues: CATSDIFSGTAGKETQYF. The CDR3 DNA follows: TGTGCCACCAGTGATATCTTCTCCGGGACAGCAGGGAAAGAGACCCAGTACTTC.

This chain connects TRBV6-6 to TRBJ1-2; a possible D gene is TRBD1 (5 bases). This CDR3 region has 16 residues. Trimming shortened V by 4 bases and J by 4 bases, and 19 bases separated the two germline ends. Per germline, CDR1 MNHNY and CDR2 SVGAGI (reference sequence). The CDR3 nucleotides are TGTGCCAGCAGTTTGCCGTACGGACACGATCCCTATGGCTACACCTTC. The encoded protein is CASSLPYGHDPYGYTF.

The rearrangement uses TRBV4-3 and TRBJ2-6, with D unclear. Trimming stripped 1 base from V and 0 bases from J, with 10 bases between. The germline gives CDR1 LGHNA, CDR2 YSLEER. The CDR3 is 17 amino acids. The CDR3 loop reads CASSQVTSASGANVLTF. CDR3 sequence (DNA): TGCGCCAGCAGCCAAGTCACAAGCGCCTCTGGGGCCAACGTCCTGACTTTC.